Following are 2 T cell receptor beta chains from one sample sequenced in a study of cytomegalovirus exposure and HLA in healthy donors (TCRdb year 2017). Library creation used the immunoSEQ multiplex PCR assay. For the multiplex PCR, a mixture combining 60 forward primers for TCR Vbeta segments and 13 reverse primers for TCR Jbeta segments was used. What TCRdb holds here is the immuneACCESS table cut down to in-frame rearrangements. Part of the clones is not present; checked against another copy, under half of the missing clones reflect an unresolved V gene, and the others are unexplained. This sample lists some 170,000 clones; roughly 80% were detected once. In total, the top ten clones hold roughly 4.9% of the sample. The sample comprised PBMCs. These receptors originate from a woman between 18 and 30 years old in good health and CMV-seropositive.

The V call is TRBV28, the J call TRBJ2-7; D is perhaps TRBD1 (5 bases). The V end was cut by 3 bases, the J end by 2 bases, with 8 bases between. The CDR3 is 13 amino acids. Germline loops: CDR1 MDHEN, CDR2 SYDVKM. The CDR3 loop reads CASSLVRAYEQYF. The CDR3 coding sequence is TGTGCCAGCAGTTTGGTCAGGGCCTACGAGCAGTACTTC.

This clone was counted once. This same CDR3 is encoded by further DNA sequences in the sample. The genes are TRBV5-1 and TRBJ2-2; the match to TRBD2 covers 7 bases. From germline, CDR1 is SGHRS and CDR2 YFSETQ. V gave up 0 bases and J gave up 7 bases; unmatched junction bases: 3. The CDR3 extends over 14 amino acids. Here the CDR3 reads CASSLGLAVGELFF. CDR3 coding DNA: TGCGCCAGCAGCTTGGGCCTAGCGGTCGGGGAGCTGTTTTTT.